What follows describes a single T cell receptor beta chain. The antigen remains undetermined. These data come from a study of cytomegalovirus exposure and HLA in healthy donors. The overall study: Falling in the Caucasian-associated ancestry cluster were about four fifths of under 450 genotyped donors.

In germline, CDR1 is MGHDK, CDR2 SYGVNS. The length of the CDR3 is 13 residues. Trimming cost V 10 bases and J 7 bases; bases outside gene matches: 11. General study results and limits: Analyses of presence/absence relied on an assumption of roughly uniform sequencing depth across donors. Whilst most TCR sequences proved rare, a subset of public TCRs occurred across many donors.

The study ran its PCR with 60 Vbeta and 13 Jbeta primers. The protocol was immunoSEQ multiplex PCR, while the TCRdb copy is restricted to in-frame clones and leaves out a portion. The table has over 150,000 clones, under 70% seen once; the top ten hold less than 3.5%. V usage is TRBV25-1 and J usage is TRBJ2-7; 9 nucleotides line up with TRBD1. Sequenced: PBMCs. The TCR was taken from a woman aged 35 to 49 in good health and CMV-seropositive. CDR3 loop: CATTGTGLEEQYF. CDR3 nucleotides: TGTGCCACCACCGGGACAGGGTTGGAGGAGCAGTACTTC.